Shown below are 11 T cell receptor beta chains from a single sample sequenced in a study of post-analysis software for immune sequencing data. General study points: In patients, TRBV5-6, TRBV5-1 and TRBV20-1 belonged to five TRBV segments found more frequently than in controls.

Prepared TCR beta cDNA libraries contained unique molecular identifiers. Using its own MiXCR run on the PCR reads, TCRdb lists one record per CDR3 protein. The data hold 250,000 to 300,000 distinct CDR3 sequences, with less than 40% observed a single time. These TCRs are of unknown antigen specificity. Sequencing was done on a sample of blood. The receptors stem from a girl aged 10 to 17 with multiple sclerosis.

Many counts were recorded for this clonotype. The chain carries TRBV2 and TRBJ1-1; possibly TRBD1 for D (5 bases). Germline CDR1 SNHLY, CDR2 FYNNEI. The CDR3 has 12 amino acids. V was shortened by 6 bases and J by 4 bases, with 9 bases between the two germline ends. Here the CDR3 DNA reads TGTGCCAGCAGGGGTGGGGCCACTGAAGCTTTCTTT. The encoded protein is CASRGGATEAFF.

The chain couples TRBV6-6 to TRBJ1-4; D remains unclear. CDR1 is MNHNY, CDR2 SVGAGI, per germline (reference sequence). The V gene lost 4 bases and the J gene lost 8 bases, with 14 bases spanning the gap. There are 14 residues in the CDR3. This CDR3 is CASSFDFSGEKLFF. CDR3 nucleotide sequence: TGTGCCAGCAGTTTTGATTTCTCGGGGGAAAAACTGTTTTTT.

This clonotype was detected ten times or more. The V gene is TRBV5-6, the J gene TRBJ1-2; TRBD1 matches at 9 bases. The ends lost 0 bases at V and 6 bases at J; junction bases unmatched: 6. The CDR3 loop spans 15 amino acids. Looked up from germline, CDR1 is SGHDT and CDR2 is YYEEEE. CDR3 nucleotides: TGTGCCAGCAGCTTGGTCGCCGGGACAGGGCATGGCTACACCTTC. It yields the protein CASSLVAGTGHGYTF.

Details on this clonotype: Being one base from a much bigger clone, this may be a read error. This chain uses TRBV29-1 with TRBJ1-4, with 10 nucleotides matching TRBD1. The V segment lost 6 bases and the J segment 5 bases; nucleotides outside the gene matches: 3. Germline V CDR1 and CDR2: SQVTM, ANQGSEA. The CDR3 consists of 13 residues. Here the CDR3 DNA reads TGCAGCGTCGCGGACAGGGGGAATGAAAAACTGTTTTTT. Protein sequence: CSVADRGNEKLFF.

This clonotype showed up many times. The chain joins TRBV12-3 or TRBV12-4 to TRBJ2-7, with 7 bases lining up with TRBD1. CDR3 length equals 13 residues. The trim removed 2 bases at V and 4 bases at J, leaving 2 bases unmatched. The CDR3 loop reads CASSLSGQYEQYF. The CDR3 DNA reads as TGTGCCAGCAGTTTATCGGGACAGTACGAGCAGTACTTC.

Ten or more counts support this clonotype. The chain is built from TRBV21-1 and TRBJ1-2. TRBV21-1 is labeled a pseudogene. CDR3 length equals 12 residues. The CDR3 here is CARSKGGYGYTF. Here the CDR3 DNA reads TGTGCCAGGAGTAAAGGGGGCTATGGCTACACCTTC.

J is TRBJ1-2 and V is TRBV29-1, with 7 bases aligning to TRBD1. The CDR3 contains 16 residues. Per germline, CDR1 SQVTM and CDR2 ANQGSEA. Trimming cost V 4 bases and J 6 bases; bases outside gene matches: 17. CDR3 bases: TGCAGCGTTGTGTCTCCAGGGGGTTGGCTTAATGATGGCTACACCTTC. Its translation is CSVVSPGGWLNDGYTF.

The chain couples TRBV28 to TRBJ1-1; D call uncertain. The CDR3 has 12 amino acids. V lost 7 bases and J 4 bases, leaving 10 bases between the germline ends. Germline-derived CDR1 and CDR2 are MDHEN and SYDVKM. The CDR3 region is CASNNLATEAFF. CDR3 nucleotide sequence: TGTGCCAGCAACAATTTGGCCACTGAAGCTTTCTTT.

The sample holds a few counts of this clonotype. A clone one base away is much larger, so this may be a read error. The genes are TRBV6-1 and TRBJ2-1; weak D call: TRBD2 (6 bases). Gene TRBJ2-7 matches the end of the DNA better, so the J call may be wrong. The CDR3 covers 14 residues. Germline CDR1 MNHNS, CDR2 SASEGT. CDR3 coding DNA: TGTGCCAGCAGTTCAACGGGAGATTACAATGAGCAGTACTTC. Amino acid sequence: CASSSTGDYNEQYF.

This clonotype was seen only a few times. This rearrangement joins TRBV4-2 to TRBJ2-1; 9 nucleotides agree with TRBD2. Germline CDR1 and CDR2: LGHNA and YNFKEQ. The CDR3 sequence is 15 residues long. V dropped 0 bases and J dropped 3; count of bases not matched to a gene: 0. Here the CDR3 DNA reads TGTGCCAGCAGCCAAGAGCGGGGGGGCTACAATGAGCAGTTCTTC. Residues: CASSQERGGYNEQFF.

The CDR3 DNA reads TGTGCCAGTATTGTAGGCAATAGCAATCAGCCCCAGCATTTT. Its translation is CASIVGNSNQPQHF. The chain uses TRBV19 and TRBJ1-5; D is unresolved. The germline V gene has CDR1 LNHDA and CDR2 SQIVND (reference sequence). The CDR3 spans 14 residues. Trimming removed 7 bases from V and 0 bases from J, with 10 bases in between.